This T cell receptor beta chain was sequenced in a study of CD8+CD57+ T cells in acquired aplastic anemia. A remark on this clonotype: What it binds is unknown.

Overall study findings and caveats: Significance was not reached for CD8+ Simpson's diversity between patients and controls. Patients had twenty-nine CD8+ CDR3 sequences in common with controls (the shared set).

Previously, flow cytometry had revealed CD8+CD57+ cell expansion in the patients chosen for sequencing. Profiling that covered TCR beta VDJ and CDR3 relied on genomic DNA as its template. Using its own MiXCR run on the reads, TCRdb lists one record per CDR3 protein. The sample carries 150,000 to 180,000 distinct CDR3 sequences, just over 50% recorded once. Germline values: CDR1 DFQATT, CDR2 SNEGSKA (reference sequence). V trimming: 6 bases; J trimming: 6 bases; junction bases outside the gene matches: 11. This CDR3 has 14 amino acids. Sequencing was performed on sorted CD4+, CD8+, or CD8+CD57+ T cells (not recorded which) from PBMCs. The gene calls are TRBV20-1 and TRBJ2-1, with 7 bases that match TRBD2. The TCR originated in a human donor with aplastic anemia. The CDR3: CSAFPPGLFNEQFF. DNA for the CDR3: TGCAGTGCCTTTCCTCCGGGACTATTCAATGAGCAGTTCTTC.